Shown below are 30 T cell receptor beta chains from a single sample sequenced in a study of blood T cell repertoires in COVID-19. The assay was immunoSEQ multiplex PCR, and TCRdb's table has in-frame clones only and misses some. In the table there are around 320,000 clones, 75% to 90% of which are singletons. Material: peripheral blood. These receptors originate from a man younger than 35 with active or convalescent COVID-19.

This rearrangement joins TRBV7-8 to TRBJ1-1, with D tentatively TRBD1 (5 bases). CDR3 length: 15 amino acids. V lost 5 bases and J 1 base, leaving 14 bases between the germline ends. Per the germline V gene, CDR1 is SGHVS and CDR2 is FQNEAQ. This chain's CDR3 is CASSPQGGENTEAFF. The CDR3 DNA sequence: TGTGCCAGCAGCCCTCAGGGAGGGGAGAACACTGAAGCTTTCTTT.

The chain links TRBV7-6 to TRBJ2-3; 14 bases match TRBD2. From germline, CDR1 is SGHVS and CDR2 FNYEAQ. This CDR3 spans 17 amino acids. With V trimmed by 5 bases and J by 6 bases, 10 bases remained unmatched. CDR3: CASSDPGTSGGRDTQYF. The DNA for the CDR3 is TGTGCCAGCAGCGACCCCGGGACTAGCGGGGGAAGGGATACGCAGTATTTT.

The rearrangement links TRBV6-5 to TRBJ1-1, with a possible D match to TRBD1 (5 bases). Trimming took off 3 bases at V and 5 bases at J, with 13 bases between the two ends. The CDR3 is made up of 14 amino acids. Germline V gene lookup returns CDR1 MNHEY and CDR2 SVGAGI. The chain's CDR3 is CASSYRRGETEAFF. CDR3 in DNA: TGTGCCAGCAGTTATCGACGGGGGGAAACTGAAGCTTTCTTT.

The chain recombines TRBV6-2 or TRBV6-3 with TRBJ1-2, with D maybe TRBD1 (5 bases). Trimming took off 2 bases at V and 8 bases at J, with 12 bases between the two ends. CDR1 MNHEY and CDR2 SVGEGT come from the germline V gene. The CDR3 is 13 residues long. CDR3 loop: CASSYPPGSGYTF. DNA of the CDR3: TGTGCCAGCAGTTACCCCCCAGGGTCCGGCTACACCTTC.

The rearrangement links TRBV19 to TRBJ1-6, with D possibly matching TRBD1 (6 bases). V lost 6 bases to trimming and J lost 9 bases, with 21 bases between them. The CDR3 runs 16 residues. Germline loops: CDR1 LNHDA, CDR2 SQIVND (reference sequence). CDR3 loop: CASSPGWAGESSPLHF. The DNA for the CDR3 is TGTGCCAGTAGCCCCGGTTGGGCAGGGGAGTCTTCACCCCTCCACTTT.

The rearrangement uses TRBV6-2 or TRBV6-3 and TRBJ2-1; 7 bases agree with TRBD1. Trimming cost V 6 bases and J 6 bases; bases outside gene matches: 20. Germline CDR1 reads MNHEY; CDR2 reads SVGEGT. The CDR3 covers 18 residues. CDR3 in amino acids: CASRPAGTVNPLRNEQFF. In DNA, the CDR3 is TGTGCCAGCAGACCTGCCGGGACAGTCAACCCCCTACGCAATGAGCAGTTCTTC.

This chain links TRBV2 with TRBJ1-2; D unclear. The CDR3 extends over 12 amino acids. The germline CDR1 and CDR2 sequences are SNHLY and FYNNEI. V lost 1 base and J lost 8, with 8 bases in between. CDR3 sequence: CASSEGGFGYTF. As DNA, the CDR3 is TGTGCCAGCAGTGAAGGCGGTTTCGGCTACACCTTC.

The CDR3 here is CASSLGSSQPQHF. CDR3 nucleotide sequence: TGTGCCAGCAGTCTCGGGTCGAGTCAGCCCCAGCATTTT. The chain couples TRBV12-3 or TRBV12-4 to TRBJ1-5, with unresolved D. CDR3 size: 13 residues. Trimming cost V 5 bases and J 6 bases, with 11 bases left between them.

The gene calls are TRBV10-3 and TRBJ1-1; the D gene is possibly TRBD1 (5 bases). CDR3 size: 12 residues. V lost 11 bases to trimming and J lost 6 bases, with 16 bases between them. CDR1 and CDR2 (germline): ENHRY, SYGVKD. The CDR3 loop is CASWGQGAEAFF. CDR3 DNA sequence: TGTGCCTCTTGGGGTCAGGGCGCTGAAGCTTTCTTT.

V and J are TRBV6-5 and TRBJ2-2; 7 bases match TRBD1. Germline V lookup: CDR1 MNHEY, CDR2 SVGAGI. Losses at the gene ends were 7 bases for V and 7 bases for J; bases not matched to a gene: 9. There are 14 residues in the CDR3. The CDR3 region has the DNA TGTGCCAGCAAAGGGGGCTGGGCAGGCGGGGAGCTGTTTTTT. As protein: CASKGGWAGGELFF.

The chain uses TRBV10-1 and TRBJ2-1; D possibly corresponds to TRBD2 (7 bases). Trimming removed 3 bases at V and 1 base at J, with 10 bases between. CDR1 is WNHNN and CDR2 is SYGVQD in the germline V gene (reference sequence). This CDR3 region has 15 residues. DNA of the CDR3: TGCGCCAGCAGTGAAGGGGGGGTATCCTACAATGAGCAGTTCTTC. It translates to CASSEGGVSYNEQFF.

The chain carries TRBV2 and TRBJ1-5, with D uncertain. V was clipped by 5 bases and J by 12 bases, with 14 bases between them. The CDR3 consists of 12 residues. Germline V gives CDR1 SNHLY, CDR2 FYNNEI. The CDR3 spells CASSKEGERQHF. The DNA of the CDR3 is TGTGCCAGCAGTAAAGAGGGAGAGCGCCAGCATTTT.

This chain uses TRBV7-9 with TRBJ2-2, with D possibly TRBD2 on 6 matching bases. The CDR3 is made up of 15 amino acids. Trimming removed 4 bases from V and 6 bases from J, with 15 bases in between. Germline CDR1 is SEHNR and CDR2 is FQNEAQ (reference sequence). The CDR3 nucleotides are TGTGCCAGCAGCTCTAAACTGGGGGAGGCCGGGGAGCTGTTTTTT. This encodes CASSSKLGEAGELFF.

CDR3 nucleotide sequence: TGTGCCAGCAGTTATAGAGGGTTGTACGATGGCTACACCTTC. Translated, it gives CASSYRGLYDGYTF. The chain joins TRBV6-6 to TRBJ1-2, with D uncertain. This CDR3 is 14 amino acids long. V was shortened by 3 bases and J by 6 bases, with 14 bases between the two germline ends. Germline V gene lookup returns CDR1 MNHNY and CDR2 SVGAGI (reference sequence).

The V and J genes are TRBV7-9 and TRBJ2-4; D ambiguous. Looked up from germline, CDR1 is SEHNR and CDR2 is FQNEAQ (reference sequence). The germline V and J ends were trimmed by 5 bases and 5 bases, with 7 bases remaining between them. The length of the CDR3 is 12 residues. The CDR3 region is CASSIVENIQYF. In DNA form, the CDR3 reads TGTGCCAGCAGCATCGTCGAAAACATTCAGTACTTC. Drawing the rest from reference TRBV7-9 and TRBJ2-4, the complete variable domain is DTGVSQNPRHKITKRGQNVTFRCDPISEHNRLYWYRQTLGQGPEFLTYFQNEAQLEKSRLLSDRFSAERPKGSFSTLEIQRTEQGDSAMYLCASSIVENIQYFGAGTRLSVL.

The rearrangement joins TRBV7-8 to TRBJ2-5, with D possibly being TRBD2 (6 bases). The CDR3 length is 21 residues. Trimming stripped 5 bases from V and 5 bases from J, with 36 bases between. Per the germline V gene, CDR1 is SGHVS and CDR2 is FQNEAQ. The CDR3 loop is CASSNSFTSLITKPLGETQYF. The CDR3 nucleotides are TGTGCCAGCAGCAATAGCTTCACTAGCCTTATAACGAAACCCCTTGGGGAGACCCAGTACTTC.

The count of this clone is one. The chain has TRBV18 and TRBJ2-1; TRBD2 matches 7 bases. The germline gives CDR1 KGHSH, CDR2 LQKENI. The CDR3 has 15 residues. J gave up 2 bases and V 3 bases, and 4 bases lay outside the gene matches. This CDR3 reads CASSPSGTTYNEQFF. The CDR3 nucleotides read TGTGCCAGCTCACCCAGCGGGACCACCTACAATGAGCAGTTCTTC.

This chain uses TRBV6-4 with TRBJ1-5; tentative D call: TRBD1 (5 bases). V lost 3 bases and J lost 1, with 16 bases in between. The V gene's germline CDR1 is MRHNA and CDR2 SNTAGT. The CDR3 covers 17 residues. The CDR3 here is CASSEPGRFSSNQPQHF. The CDR3 nucleotides are TGTGCCAGCAGTGAGCCAGGGCGGTTTAGCAGCAATCAGCCCCAGCATTTT.

The J gene is TRBJ1-1, the V gene TRBV19, with 8 bases identical to TRBD1. The germline CDR1 and CDR2 sequences are LNHDA and SQIVND (reference sequence). The ends lost 5 bases at V and 0 bases at J; junction bases unmatched: 5. This CDR3 contains 15 residues. CDR3 in amino acids: CASSLLTGVNTEAFF. CDR3 sequence (DNA): TGTGCCAGTAGTCTGCTGACAGGGGTGAACACTGAAGCTTTCTTT.

This chain joins TRBV9 and TRBJ1-6; tentatively, D is TRBD1 (6 bases). This CDR3 is 15 amino acids long. The V gene lost 0 bases and the J gene lost 7 bases, with 11 bases spanning the gap. CDR1 and CDR2 from the germline V gene are SGDLS and YYNGEE. The DNA of the CDR3 is TGTGCCAGCAGCGTAGCTGGGGGCAGCAATTCACCCCTCCACTTT. Translated, it gives CASSVAGGSNSPLHF.

The J gene is TRBJ2-1, the V gene TRBV10-3, with a possible D match to TRBD1 (6 bases). The ends were cut back, 10 bases at V and 8 bases at J, with 24 bases in the middle. The CDR3 contains 15 residues. CDR1 ENHRY and CDR2 SYGVKD come from the germline V gene. Written as DNA, the CDR3 is TGTGCCACCAGGACAGTACCAACCCAGTCGGATGAGCAGTTCTTC. This sequence encodes CATRTVPTQSDEQFF.

This sequence joins TRBV5-5 and TRBJ1-4; 8 positions agree with TRBD1. The ends lost 2 bases at V and 2 bases at J; junction bases unmatched: 8. Germline V gene lookup returns CDR1 SGHKS and CDR2 YYEKEE (reference sequence). There are 17 residues in the CDR3. The chain's CDR3 is CASSLSGGGLTNEKLFF. The CDR3 bases are TGTGCCAGCAGCTTATCAGGGGGCGGTTTGACTAATGAAAAACTGTTTTTT.

This sequence joins TRBV6-4 and TRBJ2-3, with 11 positions matching TRBD1. This CDR3 is built from 20 residues. In germline, CDR1 is MRHNA, CDR2 SNTAGT. V was pared by 2 bases and J by 0 bases, with 13 bases of the junction left unmatched. The CDR3 bases are TGTGCCAGCAGTGACCCATCCGGGACAGGGGGTTCCCGTAGCACAGATACGCAGTATTTT. This translates into CASSDPSGTGGSRSTDTQYF.

The V and J genes are TRBV28 and TRBJ2-2; 8 nucleotides agree with TRBD1. The CDR3 length is 13 residues. The ends lost 7 bases at V and 2 bases at J; junction bases unmatched: 0. In germline, CDR1 is MDHEN, CDR2 SYDVKM. The CDR3 loop reads CASTGGNTGELFF. As DNA, the CDR3 is TGTGCCAGCACAGGGGGCAACACCGGGGAGCTGTTTTTT.

This clone was seen a single time. V usage is TRBV19 and J usage is TRBJ2-3, with TRBD2 matching over 8 bases. The CDR3 has 15 residues. The germline V gene has CDR1 LNHDA and CDR2 SQIVND (reference sequence). Trimming cost V 4 bases and J 2 bases; bases outside gene matches: 5. Here the CDR3 DNA reads TGTGCCAGTAGTAGAACTAGCGGAGTCACAGATACGCAGTATTTT. This gives the protein CASSRTSGVTDTQYF.

The rearrangement links TRBV6-6 to TRBJ2-5; 9 positions match TRBD1. The ends lost 5 bases at V and 4 bases at J; junction bases unmatched: 17. The germline V gene encodes CDR1 MNHNY and CDR2 SVGAGI (reference sequence). The CDR3 runs 18 residues. The CDR3 DNA follows: TGTGCCAGCAGTCCCCGGGACAGGGATAGGGGTCTTCGAGAGACCCAGTACTTC. As protein: CASSPRDRDRGLRETQYF.

The chain uses TRBV7-9 and TRBJ1-3; possible D gene TRBD1, 5 bases. The CDR3 has 14 residues. Germline loops: CDR1 SEHNR, CDR2 FQNEAQ (reference sequence). The V end was cut by 5 bases, the J end by 6 bases, with 14 bases between. The CDR3 coding sequence is TGTGCCAGCAGCGCCCCGGCAGGGCTAAACACCATATATTTT. It is translated as CASSAPAGLNTIYF.

This rearrangement joins TRBV28 to TRBJ2-7; 7 bases are a match to TRBD2. The V segment lost 4 bases and the J segment 1 base; nucleotides outside the gene matches: 7. Germline CDR1 MDHEN, CDR2 SYDVKM. This CDR3 has 15 amino acids. The CDR3 DNA reads as TGTGCCAGCAGTTCGTCCCCTAGCGGTTCCTACGAGCAGTACTTC. Translated: CASSSSPSGSYEQYF.

This chain links TRBV4-2 with TRBJ2-7; 7 bases line up with TRBD1. CDR1 and CDR2 (germline): LGHNA, YNFKEQ. With V trimmed by 1 base and J by 3 bases, 9 bases remained unmatched. The CDR3 loop spans 16 amino acids. The CDR3 sequence is CASSQVSGTENYEQYF. In nucleotides, the CDR3 is TGTGCCAGCAGCCAAGTATCCGGGACAGAGAACTACGAGCAGTACTTC.

V usage is TRBV11-2 and J usage is TRBJ1-1, with D hard to call. Trimming removed 5 bases at V and 4 bases at J, with 17 bases between. The CDR3 contains 15 residues. Germline V gene lookup returns CDR1 SGHAT and CDR2 FQNNGV. CDR3 in DNA: TGTGCCAGCAGCACCGACCCAGCGCGGGCCACTGAAGCTTTCTTT. Protein sequence: CASSTDPARATEAFF.